This T cell receptor (beta chain) was sequenced during a study of read filtering for tumor transcriptome and immune sequencing (dated by TCRdb to about 2020). For the wider study: The cohort had roughly 17 male and approximately 15 female patients with a mean age of around 70 years, ranging from roughly 40 to 90. By revised international staging, 8 or 9 patients were R-ISS I, roughly 17 were R-ISS II and over five were R-ISS III. After DNase treatment, whole-transcriptome libraries were prepared using the TruSeq RNA Access Library Prep Kit. TCR-region mapped reads per sample ranged from about 4.05 to 11 million with IR-seq versus only 85 to 1273 with RNA-seq. One of the main goals was to work out a read-filtering strategy for immune repertoire data, in particular whether clonotypes backed by only a single read should be removed. The study compared TCR repertoires from targeted immune repertoire sequencing and bulk whole-transcriptome sequencing run on the same bone marrow samples. The research as a whole found: Removing single-read clonotypes increased the correlation between IR-seq and RNA-seq shared clonotype proportions. Compared with RNA-seq, IR-seq captured clonotypes at much greater depth and more reliably, and a smaller IR-seq throughput was enough to identify most of the shared clonotypes. In IR-seq, single-read clonotypes were about 81.9% of clonotypes but 3.5% to 4% of total reads; in RNA-seq they were roughly 73% of clonotypes and 35% to 50% of reads. The sorted CD138-negative fraction was a mixed bone marrow immune population, not purified T cells.

CDR1 is given as MDHEN and CDR2 as SYDVKM, both from the germline V gene. For this chain, trimming is 6 bases at the V end and 5 bases at the J end, and the number of junction bases without a gene match is 1. The cysteine opens and the phenylalanine closes a CDR3 of 12 amino acids. Solely the CDR3 DNA is kept, with 36 bases framed from the first base. There are many counts of this clonotype. Its cognate antigen has yet to be identified. No base quality values were provided; no much bigger clone lies one nucleotide off. Every patient had bone marrow sampled at the time of active disease. Isolation of bone marrow mononuclear cells was performed by Ficoll-Hypaque density gradient centrifugation. To remove myeloma plasma cells, the cells were labeled with CD138 magnetic microbeads on a MACS separator, and CD138-negative cells were then collected by negative selection. Purity of the isolated cells was checked by flow cytometry on an Attune NxT using CD138 antibodies. TRIzol reagent was used to extract total RNA, and a NanoDrop spectrophotometer was used to quantify the extracted RNA. Paired RNA-seq and IR-seq were performed on each patient's CD138-negative bone marrow sample.

TCR libraries were built from roughly 400 ng RNA with the Immunoverse kit, using molecular barcoded adaptors covering alpha/delta and beta/gamma chains. TCR library preparation was performed with the same RNA that was used for transcriptome sequencing. An Illumina HiSeq 4000 with 2 x 150 cycles was used to sequence the TCR libraries. Per the original workflow: MiXCR aligned TCR reads to human V, D, J and C references and assembled the aligned reads into CDR3 clonotypes, with quality filtering and error correction included. The tcR package in R was used for analysis of clonotype counts and gene usage diversity. Raw mapping reads were checked after the RNA-seq reads had been mapped by STAR aligner version 2.5.3a onto the human GRCh37 genome. To test how sequencing depth affects detected clonotypes, IR-seq fastq files were randomly downsampled with Seqtk 1.3. The public reads were reanalyzed by TCRdb: fastp trimming at Q25, MiXCR alignment, in-frame beta chains only. Every entry covers one CDR3 protein and lists the most common genes and DNA from its rows. It is TCRdb's table, rather than the study itself, that gives the V and J calls and clone size. The table for this sample lists roughly 90,000 distinct CDR3 sequences; about 12% of them were counted only once. Just under 15% of the sample is taken by the ten largest.

Material for sequencing was a population of CD138-negative cells sorted from bone marrow. The cell subset or site label corresponds to: bone marrow mononuclear cells depleted of CD138+ plasma/myeloma cells by negative magnetic selection. This receptor chain uses TRBV28 and TRBJ2-5; 9 of the junction bases match TRBD1. The clonotype comes from a donor aged 40 or over with multiple myeloma. The CDR3 is CASRTGGETQYF. Read as DNA, the sequence is TGTGCCAGCAGGACAGGGGGGGAGACCCAGTACTTC.